This is a list of T cell receptor beta chains from one sample in a study of blood T cell repertoires in COVID-19. Assay used: immunoSEQ multiplex PCR; TCRdb lists only in-frame clones, some missing. The sample includes 360,000 or so clones, more than 75% of them seen just once. The source material was PBMCs or T cells enriched from blood (not recorded which). These receptors were obtained from a woman aged 30 to 39 who had recovered from COVID-19. Both conserved end residues are part of each CDR3. The D gene is left open where the match is weak. Rows may omit the clone size; those that give it use once, few, many or a size class.

CDR3aa | CDR3nt | abundance | d_gene | j_gene | v_gene
CASSLRGGSSGNTIYF | TGTGCCAGCAGCTTACGGGGTGGGAGCTCTGGAAACACCATATATTTT | . | . | TRBJ1-3 | TRBV7-9
CASSEGLFVDTQYF | TGTGCCAGTAGTGAGGGACTGTTCGTAGATACGCAGTATTTT | . | . | TRBJ2-3 | TRBV19
CASSQDFNEKLFF | TGTGCCAGCAGCCAGGACTTTAATGAAAAACTGTTTTTT | . | . | TRBJ1-4 | TRBV7-9
CASSWLLTSTDTQYF | TGTGCCAGCAGCTGGCTCCTGACTAGCACAGATACGCAGTATTTT | . | . | TRBJ2-3 | TRBV7-2
CASSESLAGADTGELFF | TGTGCCAGCAGCGAGAGTCTAGCGGGAGCCGACACCGGGGAGCTGTTTTTT | . | TRBD2 | TRBJ2-2 | TRBV9
CASSSDRRMNTEAFF | TGTGCCAGCAGCTCGGACAGGAGGATGAACACTGAAGCTTTCTTT | . | TRBD1 | TRBJ1-1 | TRBV5-6
CASSSGDRWNTEAFF | TGTGCCAGTAGTTCGGGGGACAGGTGGAACACTGAAGCTTTCTTT | . | TRBD1 | TRBJ1-1 | TRBV19
CASSPRQGARADTQYF | TGTGCCAGCAGTCCCAGACAGGGGGCGCGCGCAGATACGCAGTATTTT | . | TRBD1 | TRBJ2-3 | TRBV28
CASSLSGQANEKLFF | TGTGCCAGTAGCCTATCGGGACAGGCTAATGAAAAACTGTTTTTT | . | TRBD1 | TRBJ1-4 | TRBV19
CASSLRGYGYTF | TGTGCCAGCAGTTTACGCGGGTATGGCTACACCTTC | . | . | TRBJ1-2 | TRBV28
CASSSGLAGKGINEQFF | TGCGCCAGCAGCTCCGGACTAGCGGGTAAGGGAATCAATGAGCAGTTCTTC | . | TRBD2 | TRBJ2-1 | TRBV5-1
CAISRQGAGGANVLTF | TGTGCCATCAGTAGACAGGGGGCTGGTGGGGCCAACGTCCTGACTTTC | once | TRBD1 | TRBJ2-6 | TRBV10-3
CASSPPGVLYNEQFF | TGTGCCAGCAGCCCTCCCGGGGTACTGTACAATGAGCAGTTCTTC | . | . | TRBJ2-1 | TRBV7-9
CASSIRSGWGPQPQHF | TGTGCCAGCAGCATAAGGTCGGGATGGGGTCCCCAGCCCCAGCATTTT | . | . | TRBJ1-5 | TRBV27
CASSPLGSGVVNEQFF | TGTGCCAGCAGTCCGCTCGGGAGCGGGGTAGTGAATGAGCAGTTCTTC | . | TRBD2 | TRBJ2-1 | TRBV6-6
CASSMRTSGNTGELFF | TGCGCCAGCAGTATGAGGACTAGCGGGAACACCGGGGAGCTGTTTTTT | . | TRBD2 | TRBJ2-2 | TRBV5-1
CASSLAAQTDTQYF | TGCGCCAGCAGCTTGGCCGCCCAGACAGATACGCAGTATTTT | once | . | TRBJ2-3 | TRBV5-1
CASSPNYDRGWQETQYF | TGTGCCAGCAGTCCAAATTATGACAGGGGTTGGCAAGAGACCCAGTACTTC | . | TRBD1 | TRBJ2-5 | TRBV27
CASSLGASGSLYEQYF | TGTGCCAGCTCTTTGGGGGCTAGCGGGAGTTTGTACGAGCAGTACTTC | . | TRBD2 | TRBJ2-7 | TRBV28
CASTRLAGGPGELFF | TGTGCCAGCACTAGACTAGCGGGAGGGCCCGGGGAGCTGTTTTTT | . | TRBD2 | TRBJ2-2 | TRBV27
CASSLELAVGYNEQFF | TGTGCCAGCAGTTTGGAACTAGCGGTGGGGTACAATGAGCAGTTCTTC | . | TRBD2 | TRBJ2-1 | TRBV27
CASSYGPETQYF | TGTGCCAGCAGTTATGGGCCGGAGACCCAGTACTTC | . | . | TRBJ2-5 | TRBV28
CATGRDRGLGEQFF | TGTGCCACCGGCCGGGACAGGGGGCTGGGGGAGCAGTTCTTC | . | TRBD1 | TRBJ2-1 | TRBV15
CATSDSGYNQPQHF | TGTGCCACCAGTGATTCAGGGTACAATCAGCCCCAGCATTTT | . | . | TRBJ1-5 | TRBV24-1
CSARLITQYF | TGCAGTGCGAGATTAATTACGCAGTATTTT | once | . | TRBJ2-3 | TRBV20-1
CASRRSLNTEAFF | TGTGCCAGCCGACGGAGTTTGAACACTGAAGCTTTCTTT | . | . | TRBJ1-1 | TRBV6-5
CASSYGRREGGYEQYF | TGTGCCAGCAGTTATGGCAGGCGGGAGGGAGGGTACGAGCAGTACTTC | . | TRBD2 | TRBJ2-7 | TRBV6-5
CASSPGGLYTDTQYF | TGCGCCAGCAGCCCGGGGGGCCTCTACACAGATACGCAGTATTTT | . | . | TRBJ2-3 | TRBV4-1